Below are 14 T cell receptor beta chains sequenced from a single sample in a study of T cell clonality in common variable immunodeficiency. Study-level results: Common variable immunodeficiency TCR beta sequences reportedly had fewer deletions and N-nucleotide insertions.

Which antigens these TCRs recognize remains unknown. Sequenced by immunoSEQ multiplex PCR; TCRdb stores in-frame clones only, minus some. Altogether about 28,000 clones were found in the sample, and no singletons occur. The sample taken for sequencing was peripheral blood mononuclear cells. The receptors shown here come from a human donor with common variable immunodeficiency.

This clone was observed at least ten times. The read gets to within 3 residues of the CDR3 end, and the germline J gene fills in the rest. The V gene is TRBV18, the J gene TRBJ1-2, with D tentatively TRBD1 (5 bases). Germline V CDR1 and CDR2: KGHSH, LQKENI. This CDR3 is 14 amino acids long. V shed 0 bases and J shed 4 bases, with 9 bases lying between them. The CDR3 sequence: CASSPPGAIYGYTF. The CDR3 bases that were read are TGTGCCAGCTCACCACCAGGGGCCATCTATGGC.

At least ten counts were recorded for this clone. From the germline J gene comes the end of the CDR3, since the read stops 3 residues before it. The genes are TRBV20-1 and TRBJ2-5; TRBD2 matches at 8 bases. The length of the CDR3 is 12 residues. V trimming: 7 bases; J trimming: 4 bases; junction bases outside the gene matches: 5. CDR1 and CDR2 from the germline V gene are DFQATT and SNEGSKA (reference sequence). The CDR3 DNA, read in part, is TGCAGTGTATCGGGGGGGGGAGAGACC. It translates to CSVSGGGET. From start to end, the CDR3 is CSVSGGGETQYF.

This clone has more than one count but fewer than ten. With the read ending 3 residues before the CDR3 end, the germline J gene is used to fill in that end. The chain has TRBV7-9 and TRBJ2-3; TRBD2 is a possible D gene (6 bases). CDR1 and CDR2 from the germline V gene are SEHNR and FQNEAQ (reference sequence). The CDR3 has 15 amino acids. The V end was cut by 2 bases, the J end by 4 bases, with 13 bases between. The CDR3 DNA, read in part, is TGTGCCAGCAGCTTAACGGGACTCGGCGCAGATACG. Its translation is CASSLTGLGADT. The complete CDR3 reads CASSLTGLGADTQYF.

This clone was seen a few times. The read ends 3 residues shy of where the CDR3 ends; the end is completed using the germline J gene. The J gene is TRBJ1-2, the V gene TRBV10-2; 7 nucleotides agree with TRBD1. V was pared by 5 bases and J by 2 bases, with 5 bases of the junction left unmatched. Germline CDR1 reads WSHSY; CDR2 reads SAAADI. This CDR3 is built from 14 residues. CDR3 region: CASSPPDRNYGYTF. The sequenced part of the CDR3 DNA is TGCGCCAGCAGTCCCCCGGACAGGAACTATGGC.

This clone was detected a few times. The DNA ends 3 residues before the CDR3 does, and the rest of the CDR3 is filled in from the germline J gene. The genes are TRBV5-1 and TRBJ2-7; D remains unclear. In germline, CDR1 is SGHRS, CDR2 YFSETQ. The CDR3 sequence is 11 residues long. Trimming took 3 bases from V and 4 from J, leaving 5 bases between them. CDR3 loop: CASSSGYEQYF. The part of the CDR3 DNA that was read is TGCGCCAGCAGCTCGGGTTACGAG.

This clone has a handful of counts. The CDR3 end lies 3 residues beyond the end of the read and is filled in from the germline J gene. The chain employs TRBV6-1 and TRBJ2-3; maybe TRBD2 (5 bases). Trimming took off 4 bases at V and 5 bases at J, with 7 bases between the two ends. The germline V gene has CDR1 MNHNS and CDR2 SASEGT. This CDR3 region has 12 residues. CDR3 region: CASSVEGDTQYF. The sequenced CDR3 bases are TGTGCCAGCAGTGTTGAGGGAGATACG.

This clone was observed at least ten times. The read stops 3 residues short of the end of the CDR3; the missing end is completed from the germline J gene. The chain joins TRBV19 to TRBJ1-4; D perhaps matches TRBD1 (5 bases). Germline CDR1 LNHDA, CDR2 SQIVND (reference sequence). The germline V and J ends were trimmed by 5 bases and 0 bases, with 13 bases remaining between them. The CDR3 loop spans 16 amino acids. Incomplete CDR3 DNA: TGTGCCAGTAGTTCCAGGCGGGGGTCAACTAATGAAAAA. Amino acid sequence: CASSSRRGSTNEK. The CDR3 in its entirety is CASSSRRGSTNEKLFF.

The table lists this clone with a few counts. The read falls 3 residues short of the CDR3 end, and the missing part is taken from the germline J gene. The rearrangement uses TRBV7-6 and TRBJ1-1; TRBD1 aligns across 9 bases. The V gene's germline CDR1 is SGHVS and CDR2 FNYEAQ. V gave up 5 bases and J gave up 3 bases; unmatched junction bases: 16. This CDR3 has 18 amino acids. The sequenced CDR3 bases are TGTGCCAGCAGCGGAGGCGTCGACAGGGGGGCTGTGTACACTGAA. This codes for CASSGGVDRGAVYTE. The full CDR3 reads CASSGGVDRGAVYTEAFF.

This clone was seen only a few times. The CDR3 extends 3 residues past the end of the read, so its final part is completed from the germline J gene. The chain joins TRBV7-6 to TRBJ2-7; 7 positions agree with TRBD1. CDR1 and CDR2 (germline): SGHVS, FNYEAQ. V shed 3 bases and J 3 bases; nucleotides not matched to a gene: 5. This CDR3 is 14 amino acids long. CDR3 DNA, as far as it was read: TGTGCCAGCAGCTTTGACGGGACAGACTACGAG. This encodes CASSFDGTDYE. The full CDR3 is CASSFDGTDYEQYF.

In its sample, this clone was seen many times. The read falls 3 residues short of the CDR3 end, and the missing part is taken from the germline J gene. This rearrangement joins TRBV5-4 to TRBJ1-1, with 9 bases fitting TRBD1. The V gene's germline CDR1 is SGHNT and CDR2 YYREEE (reference sequence). Trimming took 10 bases from V and 4 from J; bases not matched to a gene: 17. The CDR3 consists of 16 residues. CDR3 DNA (partial): TGTGCCGGGGGACAGGGATCGAGCCGAACAAGCACTGAA. It encodes CAGGQGSSRTSTE. Given in full, the CDR3 is CAGGQGSSRTSTEAFF. The variable domain in full, with the rest retrieved from reference TRBV5-4 and TRBJ1-1, is ETGVTQSPTHLIKTRGQQVTLRCSSQSGHNTVSWYQQALGQGPQFIFQYYREEENGRGNFPPRFSGLQFPNYSSELNVNALELDDSALYLCAGGQGSSRTSTEAFFGQGTRLTVV.

The sample holds many counts of this clone. The read comes to an end 3 residues before the CDR3 does, leaving the germline J gene to fill in the end. The chain combines TRBV29-1 with TRBJ2-7, with D perhaps matching TRBD1 (6 bases). Germline V gene lookup returns CDR1 SQVTM and CDR2 ANQGSEA. V was shortened by 6 bases and J by 3 bases, with 15 bases between the two germline ends. The CDR3 loop spans 13 amino acids. CDR3 DNA, as far as it was read: TGCAGCGTGCGAGGACAGTCGTTCTACGAG. It encodes CSVRGQSFYE. The complete CDR3 sequence is CSVRGQSFYEQYF.

The table lists this clone with a few counts. The read finishes 3 residues shy of the CDR3 end, and the germline J gene is used to complete it. V gene TRBV18 combines with J gene TRBJ1-2, with TRBD1 matching over 8 bases. This CDR3 is built from 15 residues. J lost 0 bases, V lost 6 bases, and 6 bases had no gene match. Germline V gene lookup returns CDR1 KGHSH and CDR2 LQKENI. The CDR3 is CASSLGQGANYGYTF. Partial CDR3 DNA: TGTGCCAGCTCCCTTGGACAGGGTGCTAACTATGGC.

This clone was seen repeatedly, ten times or more. The CDR3 bases that were read are TGTGCCAGCAGCCAAGGTGGCCCTCTAGCCCTCCTATACAATGAG. Its translation: CASSQGGPLALLYNE. The full CDR3 is CASSQGGPLALLYNEQFF. The J gene is TRBJ2-1, the V gene TRBV14; D perhaps matches TRBD2 (5 bases). The read is 3 residues too short to cover the CDR3 end, so that end is filled in from the germline J gene. From germline, CDR1 is SGHDN and CDR2 FVKESK. V was trimmed by 1 base and J by 4 bases, leaving 20 bases between them. The CDR3 is 18 residues long.

Concerning this clone itself: The sequenced fragment ends 3 residues before the CDR3 boundary, so the rest is inferred from the germline J gene. The chain recombines TRBV7-8 with TRBJ2-7; TRBD2 matches 13 bases. Germline lookup yields CDR1 SGHVS and CDR2 FQNEAQ. The CDR3 contains 18 residues. Trimming removed 4 bases from V and 0 bases from J; junction bases left unmatched: 9. CDR3 in amino acids: CASSSGLAGAISSYEQYF. Incomplete CDR3 DNA: TGTGCCAGCAGCTCAGGACTAGCGGGGGCCATCAGCTCCTACGAG. The whole variable domain, filled in from reference TRBV7-8 and TRBJ2-7, reads GAGVSQSPRYKVAKRGQDVALRCDPISGHVSLFWYQQALGQGPEFLTYFQNEAQLDKSGLPSDRFFAERPEGSVSTLKIQRTQQEDSAVYLCASSSGLAGAISSYEQYFGPGTRLTVT.